This entry concerns a single T cell receptor beta chain. These data are taken from a study of blood T cell repertoires in COVID-19. As originally analysed: Reference gene primer amplification in the assay estimated nucleated cell counts. Generated by immunoSEQ multiplex PCR, the TCRdb table keeps only in-frame clones and is missing some. D and trimming come from the DNA, and the V and J calls and clone size come from that table. Of about 170,000 clones detected, 80% to 85% appear once; the ten largest clones hold about 2.7%. Germline V gene lookup returns CDR1 LNHDA and CDR2 SQIVND (reference sequence). This CDR3 has 15 residues. The junction had 12 bases not matched to a gene; V was cut back by 7 bases and J by 9 bases.

The material sequenced was peripheral blood. The TCR sequence derives from a human donor with acute or convalescent COVID-19. The donor label of this sample is uncertain. The chain recombines TRBV19 with TRBJ1-4; 9 nucleotides agree with TRBD1. The CDR3 coding sequence is TGTGCCAGTACCCCCAGCAGGGACAGGGAGCAAAAACTGTTTTTT. Its translation: CASTPSRDREQKLFF.